This TCR beta chain was documented in a study of T-cell reconstitution after alpha-beta-depleted transplantation in children listed by TCRdb under 2016. With regard to the full study: Using TCR repertoire profiling, the study followed T-cell immune reconstitution in a quantitative way in children after TCRalphabeta/CD19-depleted allogeneic hematopoietic cell transplantation.

Concerning this clonotype: No antigen is known for it. No per-base quality is available; no much larger clone lies one base away.

V and J are truncated by 2 bases and 4 bases respectively, leaving an intervening sequence of 12 bases. The germline V gene (reference sequence) sets CDR1 to GTSNPN and CDR2 to SVGIG. The CDR3 contains 14 residues, cysteine and phenylalanine counted. Solely the CDR3 DNA is kept, with 42 bases framed from the first base. Library construction relied on PCR. The sample was run on an Illumina HiSeq 2500. TCR library preparation used molecular barcoding, with unique molecular identifiers applied to normalize quantification of the TCRbeta repertoire. TCRdb passed the public sequencing reads through fastp at Q25 and MiXCR, retaining productive beta sequences. When rows share a CDR3 protein, they turn into one entry using the most common DNA and genes. Within this sample are more than 550,000 distinct CDR3 sequences, with roughly 10% of them counted one time only. Approximately 4.1% of the sample lies in the top ten.

The sequencing used PBMCs from the stem cell graft donor, collected from the stem cell graft. The sequence derives from a human donor who donated a stem cell graft to a child with acute myeloid leukemia. The receptor chain draws on TRBV30 and TRBJ2-1, with a tentative D gene TRBD1 over 6 matching bases. The DNA is as follows: TGTGCCTGGAGTCTTGGGGGCCGGTACAATGAGCAGTTCTTC. This translates into CAWSLGGRYNEQFF.